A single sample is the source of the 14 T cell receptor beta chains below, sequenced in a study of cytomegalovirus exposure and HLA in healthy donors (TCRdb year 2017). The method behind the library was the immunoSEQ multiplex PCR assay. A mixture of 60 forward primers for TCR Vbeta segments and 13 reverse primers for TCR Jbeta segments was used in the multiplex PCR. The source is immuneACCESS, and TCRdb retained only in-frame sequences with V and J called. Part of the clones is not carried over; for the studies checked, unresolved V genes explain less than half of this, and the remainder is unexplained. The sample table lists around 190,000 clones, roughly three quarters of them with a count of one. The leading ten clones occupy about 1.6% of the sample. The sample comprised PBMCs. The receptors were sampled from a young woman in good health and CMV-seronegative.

CDR3 coding DNA: TGCAGCGTTGGAGGAGGACAGGGCTACGAGCAGTACTTC. Amino acid sequence: CSVGGGQGYEQYF. The V and J genes are TRBV29-1 and TRBJ2-7; 8 bases line up with TRBD1. Germline V gives CDR1 SQVTM, CDR2 ANQGSEA. This CDR3 comprises 13 residues. Trimming removed 4 bases from V and 3 bases from J; junction bases left unmatched: 5.

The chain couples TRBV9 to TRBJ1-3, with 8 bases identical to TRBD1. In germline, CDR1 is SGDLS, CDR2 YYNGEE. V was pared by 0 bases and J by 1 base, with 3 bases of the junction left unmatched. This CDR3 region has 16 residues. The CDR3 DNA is TGTGCCAGCAGCGTAGCAGGGGGCGCGTCTGGAAACACCATATATTTT. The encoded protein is CASSVAGGASGNTIYF.

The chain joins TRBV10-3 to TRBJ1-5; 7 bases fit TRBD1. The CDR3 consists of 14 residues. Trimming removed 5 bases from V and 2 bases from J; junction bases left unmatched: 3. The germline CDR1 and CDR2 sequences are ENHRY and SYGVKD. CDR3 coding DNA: TGTGCCATCAGTCCAGGACAGGGCAATCAGCCCCAGCATTTT. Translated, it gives CAISPGQGNQPQHF.

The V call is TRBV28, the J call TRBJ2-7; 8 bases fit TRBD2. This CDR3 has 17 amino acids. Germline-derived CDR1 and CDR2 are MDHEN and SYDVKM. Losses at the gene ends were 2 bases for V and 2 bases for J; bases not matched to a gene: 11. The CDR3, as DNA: TGTGCCAGCAGTTTAATTACATTGCGGGAGGTTCCCTACGAGCAGTACTTC. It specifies CASSLITLREVPYEQYF.

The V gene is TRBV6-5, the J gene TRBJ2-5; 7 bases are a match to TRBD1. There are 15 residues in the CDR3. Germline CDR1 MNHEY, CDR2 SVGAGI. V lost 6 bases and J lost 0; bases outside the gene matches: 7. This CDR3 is CASSTGTDHQETQYF. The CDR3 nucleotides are TGTGCCAGCAGCACCGGGACAGACCACCAAGAGACCCAGTACTTC.

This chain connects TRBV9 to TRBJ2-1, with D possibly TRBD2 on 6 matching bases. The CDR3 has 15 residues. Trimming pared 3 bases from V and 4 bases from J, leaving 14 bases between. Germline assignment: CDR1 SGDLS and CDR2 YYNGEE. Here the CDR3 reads CASSALGGSYNEQFF. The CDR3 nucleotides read TGTGCCAGCAGCGCCCTCGGGGGTTCGTACAATGAGCAGTTCTTC.

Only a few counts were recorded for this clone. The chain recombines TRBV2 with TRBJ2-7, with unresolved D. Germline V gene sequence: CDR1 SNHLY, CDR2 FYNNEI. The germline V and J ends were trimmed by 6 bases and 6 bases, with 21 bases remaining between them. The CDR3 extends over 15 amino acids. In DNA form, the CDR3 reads TGTGCCAGCAGCCCTGTCCTAGGAGAAATAGGCGAGCAGTACTTC. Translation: CASSPVLGEIGEQYF.

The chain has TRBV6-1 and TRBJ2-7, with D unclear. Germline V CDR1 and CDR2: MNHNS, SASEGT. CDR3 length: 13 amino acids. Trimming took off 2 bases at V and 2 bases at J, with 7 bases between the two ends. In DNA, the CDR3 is TGTGCCAGCAGTGAATCCAGGACCTACGAGCAGTACTTC. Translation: CASSESRTYEQYF.

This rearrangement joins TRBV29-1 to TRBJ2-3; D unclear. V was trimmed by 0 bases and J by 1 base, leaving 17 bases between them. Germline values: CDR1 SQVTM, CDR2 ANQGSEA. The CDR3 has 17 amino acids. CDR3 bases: TGCAGCGTTGAAGATCGGTACAGATATGAAGGCACAGATACGCAGTATTTT. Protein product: CSVEDRYRYEGTDTQYF.

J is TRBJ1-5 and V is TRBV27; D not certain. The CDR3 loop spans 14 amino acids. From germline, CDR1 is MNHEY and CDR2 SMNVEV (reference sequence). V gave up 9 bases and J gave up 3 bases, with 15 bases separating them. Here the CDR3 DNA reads TGTGCCAGGCAGCCCCGACATTACAATCAGCCCCAGCATTTT. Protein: CARQPRHYNQPQHF.

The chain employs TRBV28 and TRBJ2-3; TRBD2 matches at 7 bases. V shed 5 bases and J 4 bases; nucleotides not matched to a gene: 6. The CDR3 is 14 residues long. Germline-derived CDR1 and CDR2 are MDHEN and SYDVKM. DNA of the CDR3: TGTGCCAGCAGTCTCGGGACTACCCCAGATACGCAGTATTTT. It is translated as CASSLGTTPDTQYF.

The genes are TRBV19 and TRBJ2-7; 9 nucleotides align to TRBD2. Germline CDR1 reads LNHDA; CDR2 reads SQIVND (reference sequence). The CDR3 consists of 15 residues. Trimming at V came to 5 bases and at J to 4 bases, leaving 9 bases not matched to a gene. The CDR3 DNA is TGTGCCAGTAGTTCGGTAGCGGGAGATTTGTACGAGCAGTACTTC. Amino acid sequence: CASSSVAGDLYEQYF.

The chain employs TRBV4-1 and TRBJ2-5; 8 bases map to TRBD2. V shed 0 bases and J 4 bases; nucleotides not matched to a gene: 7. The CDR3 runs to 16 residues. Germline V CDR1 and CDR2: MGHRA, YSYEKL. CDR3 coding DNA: TGCGCCAGCAGCCAAGATTCTAGCGGGTCGTCAGAGACCCAGTACTTC. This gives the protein CASSQDSSGSSETQYF.

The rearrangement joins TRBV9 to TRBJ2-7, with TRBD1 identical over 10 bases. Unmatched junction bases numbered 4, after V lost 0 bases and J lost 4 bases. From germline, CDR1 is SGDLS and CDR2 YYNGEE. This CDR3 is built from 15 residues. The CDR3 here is CASSVGGDRGYEQYF. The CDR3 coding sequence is TGTGCCAGCAGCGTAGGAGGGGACAGGGGTTACGAGCAGTACTTC.